This T cell receptor beta chain was found in a study of T-cell memory formation after mild COVID-19. About the research overall: Clustering of TCRs was largely donor specific.

Via MiXCR, TCRdb re-called the 5' RACE reads, giving one row per CDR3 protein. This table has about 240,000 distinct CDR3 sequences, approximately 9% appearing once. The CDR3 sequence is 13 residues long. The V end lost 4 bases, the J end lost 6 bases, and 13 bases lay between the germline ends. The germline V gene encodes CDR1 SEHNR and CDR2 FQNEAQ (reference sequence). V is TRBV7-9 and J is TRBJ2-7; tentative D call: TRBD2 (7 bases). What was sequenced was PBMCs or a T cell subset sorted from them (not recorded which). This receptor was obtained from a man aged 18 to 29 who had mild COVID-19 (a few samples of this study predate the infection). Cell type and time point are not known. The chain's CDR3 is CASSSTSRGEQYF. CDR3 sequence (DNA): TGTGCCAGCAGCTCGACTAGCAGGGGCGAGCAGTACTTC.